Included here is one TCR beta chain sequence, with context. The count of this clone is one. Its antigen remains undetermined. No per-base quality is available; no much larger clone lies one base away. The germline V gene sets CDR1 to ENHRY and CDR2 to SYGVKD. V is cut back by 3 bases and J by 4 bases, with 5 bases in the junction unmatched. Its CDR3 holds 14 amino acids, cysteine through phenylalanine. Only the CDR3 portion is preserved as DNA: 42 bases, with reading frame beginning at the first base. This sample was taken from a study of blood T cell repertoires in COVID-19 (dated by TCRdb to the early 2020s). Broadly, across the study: Collaborator samples came from the United States, Italy and Spain and covered acute and convalescent phases of COVID-19. The repertoires were made available in a free public database intended to serve as a resource for research on the immune response to SARS-CoV-2. The prospective study material was composed of cDNA or gDNA derived from T cells, B-cell-depleted T cells, or PBMCs. Nearly every sample came with metadata listing a de-identified subject ID, COVID-19 status, age in years and sex. Samples came from the ongoing ImmuneRACE study (first 160 participants) plus 1,254 subjects from 6 global collaborators. Where available, HLA class I and class II types were taken from metadata supplied by the sample provider and were not determined by assay-based typing. Subjects who had been exposed to COVID-19, were actively infected with it, or had recovered from it provided the deeply sampled blood TCRbeta repertoires that made up the dataset. What the authors observed across the whole study: The quantity of clinical and demographic metadata differed by source and by participant and was supplied without curation.

The collaborating institutions used their own protocols to collect whole blood in K2EDTA tubes. For TCRbeta analysis, collaborators shipped samples as frozen whole blood, isolated PBMCs, or DNA extracted from either of those sample types. TCRbeta CDR3 regions were amplified from genomic DNA using the immunoSEQ Assay, a bias-controlled multiplex PCR. The authors processed their data as follows. The number of nucleated cells in each sample was estimated from the amplification of reference gene primers within the assay. Sequence reads were collapsed and filtered to measure the absolute abundance of every unique TCRbeta CDR3 rearrangement. Productive Simpson clonality was computed per sample as the square root of Simpson's diversity index over productive rearrangements. Imported from immuneACCESS, the table was reduced by TCRdb to in-frame sequences with V and J called. These copies leave out some clones; in studies compared against another copy, an unresolved V gene accounts for under half, and the cause of the remainder is not known. V and J calls plus clone size are reproduced from that table; the DNA served to infer D and trimming. This sample is represented by over 30,000 clones; around 90% of them were singletons. The leading ten clones occupy 9.5% to 13% of the sample.

The V and J genes are TRBV10-3 and TRBJ1-2; 7 central nucleotides agree with TRBD1. Sequenced input: peripheral blood. The receptor was derived from a man between 65 and 79 years old with acute or convalescent COVID-19. The CDR3: CAISEDRATYGYTF. The nucleotide sequence reads as follows: TGTGCCATCAGTGAAGACAGGGCGACCTATGGCTACACCTTC.